These 19 T cell receptor beta chains share one sample of origin, sequenced in a study of vaccination effects on CD4 cells after COVID-19. Expansion with viral peptide pools was applied to antigen-specific CD4+ T cells by the ViraFEST assay prior to sequencing. The culture ran for 10 days before CD4+ T cells were isolated. Vaccine administered to participants consisted of two doses of either BNT162b2 or mRNA-1273. The antigens for these receptors are not known. Using immunoSEQ multiplex PCR, the repertoire was profiled, and TCRdb retains in-frame clones only, with some absent. The data show about 16,000 clones, around 70% seen once. This specimen consisted of CD4+ T cells from PBMCs cultured with SARS-CoV-2 spike peptides, obtained after COVID-19 vaccination. Receptor source: a human donor who received a COVID-19 vaccine.

V usage is TRBV18 and J usage is TRBJ2-3; the match to TRBD1 covers 7 bases. V dropped 6 bases and J dropped 2; count of bases not matched to a gene: 11. This CDR3 spans 16 amino acids. Per germline, CDR1 KGHSH and CDR2 LQKENI. DNA of the CDR3: TGTGCCAGCTCCCATGGACAGGTCGACTTCACAGATACGCAGTATTTT. It codes for CASSHGQVDFTDTQYF.

CDR3 in amino acids: CASSFATTNYGYTF. The CDR3 coding sequence is TGTGCCAGCAGCTTCGCAACTACTAACTATGGCTACACCTTC. The V gene is TRBV7-9, the J gene TRBJ1-2; D not certain. Looked up from germline, CDR1 is SEHNR and CDR2 is FQNEAQ (reference sequence). The CDR3 consists of 14 residues. With 3 bases removed from V and 0 bases from J, the gap between germline ends came to 8 bases.

The V gene is TRBV19, the J gene TRBJ2-6; the D is unclear. The V and J ends lost 7 bases and 1 base respectively, with 5 bases between them. The CDR3 runs 13 residues. CDR1 and CDR2 (germline): LNHDA, SQIVND (reference sequence). The DNA of the CDR3 is TGTGCCAGTACTTTTTCTGGGGCCAACGTCCTGACTTTC. This gives the protein CASTFSGANVLTF.

The chain recombines TRBV18 with TRBJ1-1, with D perhaps matching TRBD1 (5 bases). Germline V lookup: CDR1 KGHSH, CDR2 LQKENI. This CDR3 spans 16 amino acids. Trimming left V 0 bases short and J 0 bases short, with 11 bases between. Written as DNA, the CDR3 is TGTGCCAGCTCACCACCGGGTAGACAGTTGAACACTGAAGCTTTCTTT. Translating it yields CASSPPGRQLNTEAFF.

The chain links TRBV6-5 to TRBJ1-5; no firm D call. The germline V gene encodes CDR1 MNHEY and CDR2 SVGAGI. V lost 6 bases and J lost 7, with 10 bases in between. The CDR3 totals 12 residues. This chain's CDR3 is CASSKGTQPQHF. In nucleotides, the CDR3 is TGTGCCAGCAGCAAAGGCACCCAGCCCCAGCATTTT.

The chain recombines TRBV7-8 with TRBJ1-6; 8 nucleotides agree with TRBD1. The CDR3 runs 14 residues. Germline CDR1 is SGHVS and CDR2 is FQNEAQ. V trimming: 3 bases; J trimming: 9 bases; junction bases outside the gene matches: 4. The CDR3 protein is CASSFGQGTSPLHF. CDR3 coding DNA: TGTGCCAGCAGCTTTGGACAGGGAACTTCACCCCTCCACTTT.

The chain carries TRBV10-3 and TRBJ1-2; D is unresolved. V lost 3 bases and J 4 bases, leaving 9 bases between the germline ends. Per germline, CDR1 ENHRY and CDR2 SYGVKD. The CDR3 is 13 residues long. The CDR3 region is CAISDPRAYGYTF. Written as DNA, the CDR3 is TGTGCCATCAGTGACCCAAGGGCCTATGGCTACACCTTC.

The CDR3 DNA follows: TGTGCCAGTAGTCCCACCCTGGGGAATTCACCCCTCCACTTT. It translates to CASSPTLGNSPLHF. The chain employs TRBV19 and TRBJ1-6; D is undetermined. Deletions cut 5 bases from V and 7 bases from J, with 12 bases between. Germline V lookup: CDR1 LNHDA, CDR2 SQIVND (reference sequence). CDR3 size: 14 residues.

The J gene is TRBJ1-2, the V gene TRBV14, with a possible D match to TRBD1 (6 bases). V was shortened by 4 bases and J by 7 bases, with 19 bases between the two germline ends. The CDR3 is 15 amino acids. From germline, CDR1 is SGHDN and CDR2 FVKESK. CDR3 nucleotides: TGTGCCAGCAGCCCGGCAATAGGGGGATCCTTTGGCTACACCTTC. Protein product: CASSPAIGGSFGYTF.

Judged by abundance, this clone is medium-sized. The chain employs TRBV6-5 and TRBJ1-6, with 10 bases aligning to TRBD1. The V gene end was trimmed by 4 bases and the J gene end by 10 bases; junction bases not matched to a gene: 7. The CDR3 sequence is 15 residues long. The germline V gene encodes CDR1 MNHEY and CDR2 SVGAGI. CDR3 nucleotide sequence: TGTGCCAGCAGTTTTGGGACAGGGGACATCTCACCCCTCCACTTT. As protein: CASSFGTGDISPLHF.

The chain links TRBV28 to TRBJ2-1; 9 positions match TRBD1. Germline V gene sequence: CDR1 MDHEN, CDR2 SYDVKM. The J segment lost 14 bases and the V segment lost 6 bases, leaving 5 bases of the junction unmatched. The CDR3 consists of 11 residues. DNA of the CDR3: TGTGCCAGCAGCGAACGGACAGGGGAGTTCTTC. Translating it yields CASSERTGEFF.

A single count supports this clone. This rearrangement joins TRBV6-5 to TRBJ2-7; D remains ambiguous. The V end was cut by 4 bases, the J end by 5 bases, with 6 bases between. Germline-derived CDR1 and CDR2 are MNHEY and SVGAGI. CDR3 length: 11 residues. Written as DNA, the CDR3 is TGTGCCAGCAGTTCAGTTCACGAGCAGTACTTC. Amino acids: CASSSVHEQYF.

This clone showed up just a few times. V usage is TRBV6-5 and J usage is TRBJ1-1, with D possibly TRBD1 on 6 matching bases. The CDR3 sequence is 15 residues long. The ends were cut back, 2 bases at V and 4 bases at J, with 14 bases in the middle. The germline V gene has CDR1 MNHEY and CDR2 SVGAGI. In DNA form, the CDR3 reads TGTGCCAGCAGTTACCCCGGGGGCTATGCCACTGAAGCTTTCTTT. It yields the protein CASSYPGGYATEAFF.

The chain couples TRBV7-9 to TRBJ1-2; no clear D gene. The length of the CDR3 is 15 residues. V lost 1 base and J 3 bases, leaving 12 bases between the germline ends. The V gene's germline CDR1 is SEHNR and CDR2 FQNEAQ (reference sequence). CDR3 residues: CASSLVGLGYYGYTF. The CDR3 DNA reads as TGTGCCAGCAGCTTAGTGGGCCTGGGTTACTATGGCTACACCTTC.

By share, this clone ranks as medium-sized. The chain recombines TRBV30 with TRBJ1-2, with D perhaps matching TRBD1 (5 bases). The germline CDR1 and CDR2 sequences are GTSNPN and SVGIG (reference sequence). The CDR3 contains 12 residues. V was trimmed by 4 bases and J by 1 base, leaving 7 bases between them. The CDR3 DNA reads TGTGCCTGGAATGGGGGTAACTATGGCTACACCTTC. Protein: CAWNGGNYGYTF.

In this sample, this clone turned up a few times. This chain joins TRBV11-2 and TRBJ2-1; 9 nucleotides agree with TRBD1. Germline V gene sequence: CDR1 SGHAT, CDR2 FQNNGV. This CDR3 region has 13 residues. The V and J ends lost 5 bases and 8 bases, in that order; junction bases with no gene match: 4. Written as DNA, the CDR3 is TGTGCCAGCAGCATGGGACAGGGCTATGAGCAGTTCTTC. Translating gives CASSMGQGYEQFF. The full variable domain, its missing parts supplied by reference TRBV11-2 and TRBJ2-1, is EAGVAQSPRYKIIEKRQSVAFWCNPISGHATLYWYQQILGQGPKLLIQFQNNGVVDDSQLPKDRFSAERLKGVDSTLKIQPAKLEDSAVYLCASSMGQGYEQFFGPGTRLTVL.

The J gene is TRBJ2-1, the V gene TRBV27, with 12 bases matching TRBD2. In germline, CDR1 is MNHEY, CDR2 SMNVEV (reference sequence). With 8 bases clipped from V and 8 bases from J, the junction kept 16 bases outside the gene matches. The CDR3 consists of 17 residues. The CDR3 region has the DNA TGTGCCAGCGGCCACGCCCGACTAGCGGGAGCTGGTGATGAGCAGTTCTTC. Translation gives CASGHARLAGAGDEQFF.

In this sample, this clone turned up a few times. This sequence joins TRBV2 and TRBJ2-1; 9 nucleotides align to TRBD2. The CDR3 extends over 16 amino acids. Looked up from germline, CDR1 is SNHLY and CDR2 is FYNNEI. The ends lost 2 bases at V and 6 bases at J; junction bases unmatched: 8. The CDR3 loop is CASSETRRGGRNEQFF. CDR3 DNA: TGTGCCAGCAGTGAAACGAGGCGGGGGGGCCGCAATGAGCAGTTCTTC.

The chain carries TRBV3-1 (or the pseudogene TRBV3-2) and TRBJ2-5, with D tentatively TRBD1 or TRBD2 (5 bases each). V lost 5 bases, J lost 5 bases, and 18 bases lay in between. This CDR3 spans 15 amino acids. Germline CDR1 reads LGHDT; CDR2 reads YNNKEL (reference sequence). CDR3 in amino acids: CASSATGTTRETQYF. CDR3 sequence (DNA): TGTGCCAGCAGCGCCACCGGGACGACAAGGGAGACCCAGTACTTC.